The subject of this entry is one TCR beta chain. TCRdb independently ran MiXCR on the RACE reads; one entry per CDR3 protein. The sample contains around 380,000 distinct CDR3 sequences, about 5.4% of which appear only once. Time point: pre-sensitization, week 0. As to treatment: therapeutic diphenylcyclopropenone sensitization with weekly scalp DPC. The sample belongs to a study of human T cells and chemical hapten exposure. The CDR3 contains 15 residues. V was trimmed by 1 base and J by 3 bases, leaving 12 bases between them. Germline CDR1 and CDR2: MDHEN and SYDVKM. The rearrangement joins TRBV28 to TRBJ1-2; D gene ambiguous. This sequence originates from a woman aged 18-35 years with alopecia areata. Some clones in this sample may be carry-over from other donors' samples. The source material was whole blood, sampled in connection with sensitization to the hapten diphenylcyclopropenone (DPC). The CDR3 sequence is CASSLSLGSDYGYTF. CDR3 sequence (DNA): TGTGCCAGCAGTTTATCCCTCGGATCAGACTATGGCTACACCTTC.